Shown below are 25 T cell receptor beta chains from a single sample sequenced in a study of OX40 agonist ivuxolimab in advanced cancers. TCRdb's copy holds only in-frame clones and misses some; the assay was immunoSEQ multiplex PCR. The sample records tens of thousands of clones, 84% being singletons. Here the sequenced sample was CD4+ or CD8+ T cells sorted from blood, taken in a trial of the OX40 agonist ivuxolimab. These TCRs come from an adult with an advanced solid tumor such as melanoma, head and neck, liver or kidney cancer.

This clone appeared once. The rearrangement uses TRBV9 and TRBJ2-1; 8 bases fit TRBD2. Germline CDR1 is SGDLS and CDR2 is YYNGEE. Trimming at V came to 3 bases and at J to 3 bases, leaving 5 bases not matched to a gene. The CDR3 runs 15 residues. CDR3 sequence: CASSEAGTSYNEQFF. The CDR3 DNA sequence: TGTGCCAGCAGCGAAGCGGGGACTAGCTACAATGAGCAGTTCTTC.

The J gene is TRBJ1-4, the V gene TRBV7-6; perhaps TRBD1 as D (6 bases). V lost 5 bases, J lost 0 bases, and 16 bases lay in between. The CDR3 extends over 17 amino acids. The V gene's germline CDR1 is SGHVS and CDR2 FNYEAQ. The CDR3, as DNA: TGTGCCAGCAGCCGAAGTGCAGGGGCTGCAACTAATGAAAAACTGTTTTTT. Amino acids: CASSRSAGAATNEKLFF.

This chain uses TRBV5-4 with TRBJ1-4; 7 nucleotides line up with TRBD1. Germline-derived CDR1 and CDR2 are SGHNT and YYREEE (reference sequence). CDR3 length: 15 amino acids. With 0 bases clipped from V and 8 bases from J, the junction kept 7 bases outside the gene matches. The CDR3 region is CASSLGQGEGEKLFF. DNA of the CDR3: TGTGCCAGCAGCTTGGGACAGGGCGAGGGGGAAAAACTGTTTTTT.

CDR3: CASSRRDRVGPQHF. The CDR3 DNA follows: TGTGCCAGCAGTCGTCGAGACAGGGTTGGGCCCCAGCATTTT. J is TRBJ1-5 and V is TRBV6-5, with TRBD1 matching 7 bases. V lost 5 bases to trimming and J lost 9 bases; unmatched junction nucleotides: 10. Germline CDR1 reads MNHEY; CDR2 reads SVGAGI. There are 14 residues in the CDR3.

The genes are TRBV15 and TRBJ2-5; 10 bases are a match to TRBD2. The J call is doubtful: the DNA matches TRBJ2-7 better. Looked up from germline, CDR1 is LNHNV and CDR2 is YYDKDF (reference sequence). The CDR3 spans 19 residues. This CDR3 is CATSGFPEAGGPRVHEQYF. CDR3 coding DNA: TGTGCCACCAGCGGCTTCCCGGAAGCGGGAGGGCCGCGGGTCCACGAGCAGTACTTC.

This clone was recorded only once. Here the CDR3 DNA reads TGCGCCAGCAGCTTGCAAGGGGGCGAAACAGATACGCAGTATTTT. It translates to CASSLQGGETDTQYF. The V gene is TRBV5-1, the J gene TRBJ2-3, with TRBD1 matching 7 bases. This CDR3 region has 15 residues. Germline-derived CDR1 and CDR2 are SGHRS and YFSETQ. Trimming at V came to 1 base and at J to 3 bases, leaving 5 bases not matched to a gene.

This clone was counted between two and nine times. The V call is TRBV7-3, the J call TRBJ2-2; perhaps D is TRBD1 or TRBD2 (5 bases each). Deletions cut 5 bases from V and 5 bases from J, with 9 bases between. Germline V gene data show CDR1 as SGHTA and CDR2 as FQGTGA. This CDR3 comprises 13 residues. The chain's CDR3 is CASSRDGTGELFF. In DNA, the CDR3 is TGTGCCAGCAGCAGGGACGGTACCGGGGAGCTGTTTTTT.

The gene calls are TRBV19 and TRBJ1-1; D remains unclear. V gave up 3 bases and J gave up 4 bases, with 15 bases separating them. The CDR3 is made up of 15 amino acids. CDR1 LNHDA and CDR2 SQIVND come from the germline V gene (reference sequence). The CDR3, as DNA: TGTGCCAGTAGTATGGAAGGGTTCTCGGCCACTGAAGCTTTCTTT. This codes for CASSMEGFSATEAFF.

This clone is termed medium-sized. J is TRBJ2-3 and V is TRBV19; 7 bases fit TRBD2. The CDR3 is made up of 14 amino acids. CDR1 and CDR2 (germline): LNHDA, SQIVND (reference sequence). V was pared by 7 bases and J by 0 bases, with 4 bases of the junction left unmatched. CDR3 nucleotide sequence: TGTGCCAGTAATCTAGCGGCTAGCACAGATACGCAGTATTTT. It translates to CASNLAASTDTQYF.

This rearrangement joins TRBV7-2 to TRBJ2-5, with D hard to call. Germline V gene data show CDR1 as SGHTA and CDR2 as FQGNSA. Trimming removed 1 base at V and 1 base at J, with 16 bases between. This CDR3 contains 17 residues. The CDR3 here is CASSLVSSGRGQETQYF. In nucleotides, the CDR3 is TGTGCCAGCAGCTTAGTGTCCTCCGGGCGTGGCCAAGAGACCCAGTACTTC.

The V call is TRBV6-5, the J call TRBJ2-7; D not resolved. The CDR3 has 14 amino acids. The V end was cut by 0 bases, the J end by 3 bases, with 9 bases between. In germline, CDR1 is MNHEY, CDR2 SVGAGI. Written as DNA, the CDR3 is TGTGCCAGCAGTTACTCTCGGGCAAACTACGAGCAGTACTTC. It translates to CASSYSRANYEQYF.

The chain recombines TRBV10-3 with TRBJ1-1, with 8 bases fitting TRBD1. From germline, CDR1 is ENHRY and CDR2 SYGVKD. The CDR3 has 14 amino acids. The V gene end was trimmed by 0 bases and the J gene end by 10 bases; junction bases not matched to a gene: 7. The CDR3 here is CAISESGQGAGAFF. The CDR3, as DNA: TGTGCCATCAGTGAGTCAGGCCAGGGGGCCGGAGCTTTCTTT.

This sequence joins TRBV11-3 and TRBJ2-7, with D perhaps TRBD2 (7 bases). Germline assignment: CDR1 SGHNT and CDR2 YENEEA. The CDR3 length is 14 residues. V was shortened by 3 bases and J by 6 bases, with 15 bases between the two germline ends. The CDR3 loop is CASSFESGGLEQYF. For the CDR3, the DNA is TGTGCCAGCAGCTTTGAATCCGGGGGGCTCGAGCAGTACTTC.

The CDR3: CASSVDNFNEQFF. CDR3 nucleotides: TGTGCCAGCAGCGTAGACAATTTCAATGAGCAGTTCTTC. This chain uses TRBV9 with TRBJ2-1; unclear D gene. The germline CDR1 and CDR2 sequences are SGDLS and YYNGEE. V lost 0 bases, J lost 6 bases, and 7 bases lay in between. The CDR3 totals 13 residues.

CDR3 protein: CASSVGGPQVEQYF. As DNA, the CDR3 is TGTGCCAGCAGCGTCGGAGGGCCCCAGGTAGAGCAGTACTTC. The V and J genes are TRBV7-2 and TRBJ2-7, with D perhaps TRBD2 (6 bases). V dropped 5 bases and J dropped 7 bases, with 18 bases sitting between them. The CDR3 runs to 14 residues. CDR1 is SGHTA, CDR2 FQGNSA, per germline.

The rearrangement uses TRBV5-1 and TRBJ1-2; a weak D match, TRBD1 (6 bases). CDR1 and CDR2 from the germline V gene are SGHRS and YFSETQ. V lost 0 bases and J lost 5, with 14 bases in between. CDR3 size: 15 residues. CDR3 region: CASSLDRGARYGYTF. In DNA form, the CDR3 reads TGCGCCAGCAGCTTGGATCGGGGGGCTAGGTATGGCTACACCTTC.

The chain is built from TRBV9 and TRBJ2-3, with 8 bases fitting TRBD1. The ends lost 0 bases at V and 1 base at J; junction bases unmatched: 7. Germline V gene sequence: CDR1 SGDLS, CDR2 YYNGEE. The CDR3 is 17 residues long. The DNA of the CDR3 is TGTGCCAGCAGCGTAGGGACAGGGTCACTGGGCACAGATACGCAGTATTTT. Amino acids: CASSVGTGSLGTDTQYF.

V is TRBV15 and J is TRBJ1-4, with D uncertain. This CDR3 contains 15 residues. V shed 5 bases and J shed 3 bases, with 13 bases lying between them. Looked up from germline, CDR1 is LNHNV and CDR2 is YYDKDF (reference sequence). The CDR3 DNA is TGTGCCACCAGCCCGTACAGCCGTTCTAATGAAAAACTGTTTTTT. It is translated as CATSPYSRSNEKLFF.

This chain links TRBV9 with TRBJ2-2; D is possibly TRBD2 (5 bases). CDR3 length: 16 residues. Germline V lookup: CDR1 SGDLS, CDR2 YYNGEE. Between the trimmed V and J ends, which lost 5 bases and 1 base, there was a span of 15 bases. The CDR3 region has the DNA TGTGCCAGCAGGGAAACTCGGGCGGGGAACACCGGGGAGCTGTTTTTT. Amino acids: CASRETRAGNTGELFF.

Only one count was recorded for this clone. The chain is built from TRBV6-5 and TRBJ1-3; 7 nucleotides match TRBD1. The V segment lost 10 bases and the J segment 1 base; nucleotides outside the gene matches: 10. Germline CDR1 is MNHEY and CDR2 is SVGAGI. This CDR3 region has 15 residues. CDR3 in DNA: TGTGCCACCAACAGGGGAGCCGGGTCTGGAAACACCATATATTTT. Translating gives CATNRGAGSGNTIYF.

The rearrangement joins TRBV7-8 to TRBJ1-5; D ambiguous. This CDR3 contains 14 residues. Germline V gene data show CDR1 as SGHVS and CDR2 as FQNEAQ. V lost 0 bases, J lost 7 bases, and 10 bases lay in between. Written as DNA, the CDR3 is TGTGCCAGCAGCTTAGCGGAGGGAGGGCAGCCCCAGCATTTT. Translated, it gives CASSLAEGGQPQHF. Combining the CDR3 with reference TRBV7-8 and TRBJ1-5 gives the whole variable domain GAGVSQSPRYKVAKRGQDVALRCDPISGHVSLFWYQQALGQGPEFLTYFQNEAQLDKSGLPSDRFFAERPEGSVSTLKIQRTQQEDSAVYLCASSLAEGGQPQHFGDGTRLSIL.

The chain employs TRBV7-2 and TRBJ2-3; 7 bases match TRBD2. Germline loops: CDR1 SGHTA, CDR2 FQGNSA. After removal of 4 bases from V and 5 bases from J, the junction contained 12 bases not matched to a gene. The CDR3 totals 16 residues. CDR3 sequence (DNA): TGTGCCAGCAGCTCAGGCGGGGGACTTTGGGTAGATACGCAGTATTTT. Protein product: CASSSGGGLWVDTQYF.

V and J are TRBV5-1 and TRBJ1-1; D is perhaps TRBD1 (5 bases). CDR3 length: 12 amino acids. Trimming cost V 3 bases and J 3 bases, with 6 bases left between them. Germline CDR1 and CDR2: SGHRS and YFSETQ. The CDR3: CASSWGDTEAFF. The CDR3 DNA follows: TGCGCCAGCAGCTGGGGGGACACTGAAGCTTTCTTT.

This sequence joins TRBV7-9 and TRBJ1-1; the match to TRBD1 covers 7 bases. Losses at the gene ends were 5 bases for V and 8 bases for J; bases not matched to a gene: 11. This CDR3 spans 14 amino acids. Germline V lookup: CDR1 SEHNR, CDR2 FQNEAQ (reference sequence). The CDR3 spells CASSLLSLTGEAFF. The CDR3 region has the DNA TGTGCCAGCAGCCTTCTATCCTTGACAGGGGAAGCTTTCTTT. The full variable domain, completed using reference TRBV7-9 and TRBJ1-1, is DTGVSQNPRHKITKRGQNVTFRCDPISEHNRLYWYRQTLGQGPEFLTYFQNEAQLEKSRLLSDRFSAERPKGSFSTLEIQRTEQGDSAMYLCASSLLSLTGEAFFGQGTRLTVV.

V usage is TRBV15 and J usage is TRBJ1-5; no reliable D call. V was trimmed by 4 bases and J by 0 bases, leaving 10 bases between them. The CDR3 extends over 15 amino acids. The germline V gene encodes CDR1 LNHNV and CDR2 YYDKDF (reference sequence). CDR3 sequence reads: CATSTNTDSNQPQHF. DNA for the CDR3: TGTGCCACCAGCACAAACACAGATAGCAATCAGCCCCAGCATTTT. The complete variable domain, with remaining parts taken from reference TRBV15 and TRBJ1-5, reads DAMVIQNPRYQVTQFGKPVTLSCSQTLNHNVMYWYQQKSSQAPKLLFHYYDKDFNNEADTPDNFQSRRPNTSFCFLDIRSPGLGDTAMYLCATSTNTDSNQPQHFGDGTRLSIL.